Presented here are 30 T cell receptor beta chains from one specimen sequenced in a study of cytomegalovirus exposure and HLA in healthy donors. A multiplex PCR was run with 60 Vbeta primers and 13 Jbeta primers. The protocol was immunoSEQ multiplex PCR, while the TCRdb copy is restricted to in-frame clones and leaves out a portion. The sample includes 150,000 to 200,000 clones, 70% to 80% of them seen just once. Material for sequencing was PBMCs. Source of these receptors: a girl aged 10-17 years in good health and CMV-seropositive.

This rearrangement joins TRBV9 to TRBJ1-1, with unresolved D. The CDR3 consists of 14 residues. Germline assignment: CDR1 SGDLS and CDR2 YYNGEE. Trimming removed 3 bases at V and 1 base at J, with 10 bases between. In nucleotides, the CDR3 is TGTGCCAGCAGCGCGAACCGGGGGAACACTGAAGCTTTCTTT. It yields the protein CASSANRGNTEAFF.

The J gene is TRBJ1-1, the V gene TRBV6-1, with 9 bases aligning to TRBD1. The CDR3 has 16 amino acids. Looked up from germline, CDR1 is MNHNS and CDR2 is SASEGT. With 0 bases clipped from V and 2 bases from J, the junction kept 4 bases outside the gene matches. The CDR3 sequence: CASSEALTGGNTEAFF. The CDR3 nucleotides are TGTGCCAGCAGTGAAGCTTTGACAGGGGGTAACACTGAAGCTTTCTTT.

In this sample, this clone turned up a few times. This sequence joins TRBV25-1 and TRBJ2-7; D may be TRBD1 (6 bases). This CDR3 is built from 14 residues. Trimming pared 5 bases from V and 3 bases from J, leaving 14 bases between. CDR1 is MGHDK, CDR2 SYGVNS, per germline. The CDR3 spells CASSLTLQGYEQYF. CDR3 bases: TGTGCCAGCAGTCTAACCCTACAGGGCTACGAGCAGTACTTC.

This clone has just a few counts. This rearrangement joins TRBV7-6 to TRBJ2-1; 8 bases align to TRBD2. V was clipped by 3 bases and J by 8 bases; unmatched bases: 9. Germline CDR1 and CDR2: SGHVS and FNYEAQ. This CDR3 contains 15 residues. In nucleotides, the CDR3 is TGTGCCAGCAGCTTGGGGGTAGCGGGGATCCATGAGCAGTTCTTC. It is translated as CASSLGVAGIHEQFF.

The genes are TRBV13 and TRBJ1-6, with 9 nucleotides matching TRBD1. CDR1 and CDR2 from the germline V gene are PRHDT and FYEKMQ (reference sequence). V trimming: 0 bases; J trimming: 8 bases; junction bases outside the gene matches: 2. The CDR3 covers 15 residues. The CDR3 DNA follows: TGTGCCAGCAGCTTAGGACAGGGGGCTTATTCACCCCTCCACTTT. Translating gives CASSLGQGAYSPLHF.

This clone appeared a single time. This rearrangement joins TRBV4-3 to TRBJ2-7, with 10 bases matching TRBD1. CDR1 is LGHNA and CDR2 is YSLEER in the germline V gene. This CDR3 has 16 residues. With 1 base clipped from V and 3 bases from J, the junction kept 6 bases outside the gene matches. The CDR3 spells CASSQGTGGLNYEQYF. The CDR3 DNA reads TGCGCCAGCAGCCAAGGGACAGGGGGACTGAACTACGAGCAGTACTTC.

This chain uses TRBV6-1 with TRBJ1-1; maybe TRBD1 (5 bases). CDR1 is MNHNS, CDR2 SASEGT, per germline. The CDR3 contains 12 residues. Deletions cut 10 bases from V and 5 bases from J, with 14 bases between. CDR3 bases: TGTGCCACTTCCCGGGGGTTGACTGAAGCTTTCTTT. Its translation is CATSRGLTEAFF.

The gene calls are TRBV2 and TRBJ2-3; unclear D gene. Germline CDR1 SNHLY, CDR2 FYNNEI. V lost 3 bases, J lost 6 bases, and 13 bases lay in between. The CDR3 is made up of 14 amino acids. The CDR3: CASSEVVASDTQYF. In DNA form, the CDR3 reads TGTGCCAGCAGTGAGGTGGTAGCATCGGATACGCAGTATTTT.

The chain is built from TRBV4-3 and TRBJ2-7; 7 positions agree with TRBD1. V was pared by 0 bases and J by 4 bases, with 3 bases of the junction left unmatched. Germline lookup yields CDR1 LGHNA and CDR2 YSLEER. This CDR3 contains 14 residues. The CDR3 DNA reads TGCGCCAGCAGCCAAGACAAACAGGGGTACGAGCAGTACTTC. Residues: CASSQDKQGYEQYF.

The CDR3 protein is CASRYPGQGRNEQFF. CDR3 nucleotides: TGTGCCAGCAGGTACCCCGGACAGGGGAGGAATGAGCAGTTCTTC. The chain is built from TRBV25-1 and TRBJ2-1; TRBD1 matches at 9 bases. This CDR3 region has 15 residues. CDR1 and CDR2 from the germline V gene are MGHDK and SYGVNS. Germline trimming cut 6 bases from V and 7 bases from J; bases unmatched to any gene: 10.

This clone was recorded only once. This sequence joins TRBV4-3 and TRBJ2-5; 9 bases map to TRBD2. J lost 3 bases, V lost 0 bases, and 14 bases had no gene match. Germline V gene data show CDR1 as LGHNA and CDR2 as YSLEER. This CDR3 region has 19 residues. CDR3 amino acids: CASSQDLGAGGSSKETQYF. In DNA form, the CDR3 reads TGCGCCAGCAGCCAAGATTTGGGAGCGGGGGGCAGTAGTAAAGAGACCCAGTACTTC.

The rearrangement joins TRBV27 to TRBJ2-7; the match to TRBD1 covers 7 bases. Germline loops: CDR1 MNHEY, CDR2 SMNVEV (reference sequence). With 3 bases clipped from V and 2 bases from J, the junction kept 16 bases outside the gene matches. This CDR3 contains 18 residues. This chain's CDR3 is CASSFGAPVTGTTYEQYF. In DNA, the CDR3 is TGTGCCAGCAGTTTCGGGGCCCCCGTGACAGGGACGACCTACGAGCAGTACTTC.

This clone was counted between two and nine times. V and J are TRBV15 and TRBJ2-5; 7 bases are shared with TRBD1. The CDR3 contains 15 residues. CDR1 LNHNV and CDR2 YYDKDF come from the germline V gene (reference sequence). Trimming cost V 0 bases and J 5 bases; bases outside gene matches: 6. The CDR3 sequence: CATSREGTARETQYF. The DNA of the CDR3 is TGTGCCACCAGCAGAGAGGGGACAGCGAGGGAGACCCAGTACTTC.

The sample holds a few counts of this clone. The chain carries TRBV5-1 and TRBJ2-5; 7 positions agree with TRBD1. CDR3 length equals 15 residues. Trimming cost V 0 bases and J 4 bases; bases outside gene matches: 6. Germline V lookup: CDR1 SGHRS, CDR2 YFSETQ. The CDR3 reads CASSLEGARGETQYF. The CDR3 DNA reads as TGCGCCAGCAGCTTGGAGGGGGCGCGAGGAGAGACCCAGTACTTC.

The chain joins TRBV5-6 to TRBJ2-3; TRBD1 matches 7 bases. The CDR3 runs to 15 residues. J lost 2 bases, V lost 4 bases, and 7 bases had no gene match. CDR1 SGHDT and CDR2 YYEEEE come from the germline V gene. The CDR3 here is CASSALDRSTDTQYF. DNA for the CDR3: TGTGCCAGCAGCGCCTTGGACAGGTCCACAGATACGCAGTATTTT.

This rearrangement joins TRBV2 to TRBJ1-2; 9 nucleotides align to TRBD1. The CDR3 spans 16 residues. Germline V gene lookup returns CDR1 SNHLY and CDR2 FYNNEI. Germline trimming cut 6 bases from V and 0 bases from J; bases unmatched to any gene: 8. The CDR3 sequence: CASRGQGLGTNYGYTF. The CDR3 DNA follows: TGTGCCAGCAGGGGACAGGGTCTTGGTACTAACTATGGCTACACCTTC.

This clone was detected a few times. CDR3 protein: CASSVGTALPYEQYF. The CDR3 region has the DNA TGTGCCAGCAGCGTTGGTACAGCCCTACCCTACGAGCAGTACTTC. The chain carries TRBV7-7 and TRBJ2-7; D gene unclear. V was trimmed by 5 bases and J by 2 bases, leaving 16 bases between them. The CDR3 contains 15 residues. Looked up from germline, CDR1 is SSHAT and CDR2 is FNYEAQ (reference sequence).

The chain is built from TRBV5-4 and TRBJ2-2; tentative D call: TRBD2 (6 bases). Germline values: CDR1 SGHNT, CDR2 YYREEE (reference sequence). The ends were cut back, 3 bases at V and 6 bases at J, with 6 bases in the middle. This CDR3 region has 12 residues. As DNA, the CDR3 is TGTGCCAGCAGCTGGGAGGCCGGGGAGCTGTTTTTT. Translated, it gives CASSWEAGELFF. Using reference TRBV5-4 and TRBJ2-2 for the parts outside the CDR3, the full variable domain is ETGVTQSPTHLIKTRGQQVTLRCSSQSGHNTVSWYQQALGQGPQFIFQYYREEENGRGNFPPRFSGLQFPNYSSELNVNALELDDSALYLCASSWEAGELFFGEGSRLTVL.

This clone appeared a single time. The chain uses TRBV27 and TRBJ1-1; no firm D call. Trimming removed 2 bases from V and 0 bases from J, with 13 bases in between. The CDR3 totals 16 residues. CDR1 and CDR2 (germline): MNHEY, SMNVEV (reference sequence). In DNA, the CDR3 is TGTGCCAGCAGTTTAGGTCCGCGGCAACTGAACACTGAAGCTTTCTTT. Translation gives CASSLGPRQLNTEAFF.

V gene TRBV9 combines with J gene TRBJ2-3, with 11 bases aligning to TRBD2. Trimming took 0 bases from V and 4 from J; bases not matched to a gene: 10. Germline V gene sequence: CDR1 SGDLS, CDR2 YYNGEE. This CDR3 has 18 amino acids. CDR3: CASSVVGLAGGFADTQYF. DNA of the CDR3: TGTGCCAGCAGCGTAGTGGGTTTAGCGGGGGGGTTCGCAGATACGCAGTATTTT. Based on the CDR3 plus reference TRBV9 and TRBJ2-3, the full variable domain is DSGVTQTPKHLITATGQRVTLRCSPRSGDLSVYWYQQSLDQGLQFLIQYYNGEERAKGNILERFSAQQFPDLHSELNLSSLELGDSALYFCASSVVGLAGGFADTQYFGPGTRLTVL.

The table lists this clone with a count of one. The rearrangement links TRBV7-2 to TRBJ2-7, with 11 bases aligning to TRBD1. From germline, CDR1 is SGHTA and CDR2 FQGNSA. V lost 5 bases to trimming and J lost 6 bases; unmatched junction nucleotides: 6. The CDR3 spans 14 residues. This CDR3 is CASSPRTGGLEQYF. The CDR3 DNA follows: TGTGCCAGCAGCCCACGGACAGGGGGCCTCGAGCAGTACTTC.

The chain is built from TRBV11-2 and TRBJ1-4, with TRBD1 as a possible D gene (6 bases). The germline V gene has CDR1 SGHAT and CDR2 FQNNGV. The CDR3 contains 15 residues. Trimming removed 1 base from V and 4 bases from J, with 10 bases in between. The CDR3 nucleotides read TGTGCCAGCAGCTTAGTCAGGGGTGGTAATGAAAAACTGTTTTTT. The encoded protein is CASSLVRGGNEKLFF.

The chain recombines TRBV21-1 with TRBJ1-3; the table's D call TRBD1 went unverified against the DNA. TRBV21-1 is assigned pseudogene status. The CDR3 loop spans 18 amino acids. CDR3 in amino acids: CASSKPGTGKPSGNTIYF. The CDR3 DNA sequence: TGTGCCAGCAGCAAACCAGGGACAGGGAAACCCTCTGGAAACACCATATATTTT.

This chain uses TRBV5-4 with TRBJ2-5; perhaps TRBD2 as D (5 bases). V lost 4 bases, J lost 5 bases, and 12 bases lay in between. Looked up from germline, CDR1 is SGHNT and CDR2 is YYREEE (reference sequence). The CDR3 consists of 13 residues. The CDR3 sequence is CASSLQAAETQYF. In DNA, the CDR3 is TGTGCCAGCAGCCTCCAAGCGGCGGAGACCCAGTACTTC.

The chain combines TRBV11-2 with TRBJ2-3; 9 nucleotides line up with TRBD2. The CDR3 length is 15 residues. Germline CDR1 SGHAT, CDR2 FQNNGV. The ends lost 1 base at V and 4 bases at J; junction bases unmatched: 3. The CDR3 sequence is CASSLAGGGADTQYF. DNA for the CDR3: TGTGCCAGCAGCTTAGCCGGCGGGGGGGCAGATACGCAGTATTTT.

This clone was observed a few times. CDR3 amino acids: CATELTSGGIYEQFF. The CDR3 DNA sequence: TGTGCCACCGAACTAACTAGCGGGGGGATCTATGAGCAGTTCTTC. The V gene is TRBV6-1, the J gene TRBJ2-1, with TRBD2 matching 12 bases. Germline CDR1 reads MNHNS; CDR2 reads SASEGT. The ends lost 10 bases at V and 8 bases at J; junction bases unmatched: 12. The CDR3 is 15 amino acids.

The genes are TRBV10-1 and TRBJ2-5, with 7 bases that match TRBD2. The ends lost 3 bases at V and 1 base at J; junction bases unmatched: 2. Germline CDR1 WNHNN, CDR2 SYGVQD (reference sequence). The CDR3 runs 14 residues. The chain's CDR3 is CASSDRGVQETQYF. The DNA of the CDR3 is TGCGCCAGCAGTGATCGGGGGGTCCAAGAGACCCAGTACTTC.

This clone has only one observation. This sequence joins TRBV6-5 and TRBJ2-1; maybe TRBD2 (5 bases). Deletions cut 6 bases from V and 12 bases from J, with 15 bases between. Looked up from germline, CDR1 is MNHEY and CDR2 is SVGAGI. The CDR3 totals 12 residues. CDR3 DNA sequence: TGTGCCAGCAGCCCAGTCCGAGGGCTGCAGTTCTTC. Protein: CASSPVRGLQFF.

This chain connects TRBV6-5 to TRBJ2-7, with D perhaps matching TRBD2 (6 bases). The CDR3 totals 15 residues. Germline CDR1 reads MNHEY; CDR2 reads SVGAGI. V shed 2 bases and J shed 6 bases, with 17 bases lying between them. The CDR3 DNA reads as TGTGCCAGCAGTTACGAGGGCGGAGGGTGGTCCGAGCAGTACTTC. The encoded protein is CASSYEGGGWSEQYF.

V gene TRBV30 combines with J gene TRBJ2-7, with D perhaps matching TRBD1 (5 bases). CDR1 is GTSNPN, CDR2 SVGIG, per germline (reference sequence). The CDR3 length is 14 residues. V lost 2 bases and J lost 2, with 13 bases in between. CDR3 in amino acids: CAWSMGLTPYEQYF. CDR3 coding DNA: TGTGCCTGGAGTATGGGGCTTACCCCCTACGAGCAGTACTTC.